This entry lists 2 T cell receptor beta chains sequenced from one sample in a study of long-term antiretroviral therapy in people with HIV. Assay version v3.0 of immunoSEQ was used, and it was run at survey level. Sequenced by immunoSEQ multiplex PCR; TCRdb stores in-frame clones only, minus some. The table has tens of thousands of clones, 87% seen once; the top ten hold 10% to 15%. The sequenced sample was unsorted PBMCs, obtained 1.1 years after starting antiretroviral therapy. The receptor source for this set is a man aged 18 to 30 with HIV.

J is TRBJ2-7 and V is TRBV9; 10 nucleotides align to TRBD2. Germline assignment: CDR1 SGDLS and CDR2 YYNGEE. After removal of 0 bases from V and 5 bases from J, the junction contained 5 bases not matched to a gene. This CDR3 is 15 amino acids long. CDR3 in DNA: TGTGCCAGCAGCGTAGGGGGACTAGCGTTGGACGAGCAGTACTTC. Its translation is CASSVGGLALDEQYF.

Here the CDR3 DNA reads TGCAGCGTTGAAGTCGGAGGTCGGGGAGCTTTCTTT. As protein: CSVEVGGRGAFF. J is TRBJ1-1 and V is TRBV29-1; unclear D gene. This CDR3 has 12 amino acids. The ends were cut back, 1 base at V and 10 bases at J, with 13 bases in the middle. CDR1 is SQVTM and CDR2 is ANQGSEA in the germline V gene.